This TCR beta chain was recovered during a study of beta chain features in type 1 diabetes. Sequencing targeted expressed TCRB transcripts, as all isolated RNA had been reverse transcribed. Assay used: immunoSEQ multiplex PCR; TCRdb lists only in-frame clones, some missing. The sample carries fewer than 650,000 clones, about 14% recorded once. General observations from the study: Within each of all four CD4+ subsets, Type 1 diabetes patients had TCRB CDR3s that were moderately but significantly shorter.

The CDR3 sequence is 16 residues long. Germline V gives CDR1 SGDLS, CDR2 YYNGEE. V gave up 3 bases and J gave up 2 bases; unmatched junction bases: 10. The authors obtained over 95% purity in all sorted populations. A few counts support this clone. Its target is unknown. This sample also contains other DNA sequences that code for the same CDR3. The clonotype was recovered from a man between 18 and 29 years old in good health. The chain uses TRBV9 and TRBJ2-5, with TRBD2 matching 7 bases. Source material: naive CD4+ T cells from blood. Written as DNA, the CDR3 is TGTGCCAGCAGCGCTGCCCTTGCCGGGGGGCAAGAGACCCAGTACTTC. Translation: CASSAALAGGQETQYF.